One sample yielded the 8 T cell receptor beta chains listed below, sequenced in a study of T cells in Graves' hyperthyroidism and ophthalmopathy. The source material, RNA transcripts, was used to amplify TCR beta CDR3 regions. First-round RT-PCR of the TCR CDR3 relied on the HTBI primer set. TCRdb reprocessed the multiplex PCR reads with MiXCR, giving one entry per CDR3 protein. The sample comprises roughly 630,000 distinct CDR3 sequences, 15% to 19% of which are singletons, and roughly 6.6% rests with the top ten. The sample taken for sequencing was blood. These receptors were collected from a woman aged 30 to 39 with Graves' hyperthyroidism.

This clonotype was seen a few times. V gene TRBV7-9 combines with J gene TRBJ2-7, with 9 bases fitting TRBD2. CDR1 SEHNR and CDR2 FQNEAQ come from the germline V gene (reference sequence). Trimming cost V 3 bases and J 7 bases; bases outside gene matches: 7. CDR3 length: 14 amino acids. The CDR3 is CASSFSSGVGEQYF. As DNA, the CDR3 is TGTGCCAGCAGCTTTTCTAGCGGGGTGGGGGAGCAGTACTTC.

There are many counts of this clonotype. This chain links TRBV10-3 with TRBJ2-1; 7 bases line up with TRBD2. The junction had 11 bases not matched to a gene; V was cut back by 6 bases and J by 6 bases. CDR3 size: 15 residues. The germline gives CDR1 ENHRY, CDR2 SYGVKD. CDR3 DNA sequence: TGTGCCATCAGCGACCGGGACTATAGGGGCAATGAGCAGTTCTTC. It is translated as CAISDRDYRGNEQFF.

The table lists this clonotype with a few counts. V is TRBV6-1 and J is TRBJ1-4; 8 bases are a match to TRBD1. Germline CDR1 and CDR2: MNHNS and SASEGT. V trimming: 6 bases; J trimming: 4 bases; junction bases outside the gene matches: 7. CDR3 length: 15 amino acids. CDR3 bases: TGTGCCAGCAGCCGGACGACAGGGGTTAATGAAAAACTGTTTTTT. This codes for CASSRTTGVNEKLFF.

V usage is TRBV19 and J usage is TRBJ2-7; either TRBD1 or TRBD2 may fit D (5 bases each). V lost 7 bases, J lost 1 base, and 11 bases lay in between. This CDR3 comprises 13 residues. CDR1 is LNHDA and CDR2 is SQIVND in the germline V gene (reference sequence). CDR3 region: CASMGPESYEQYF. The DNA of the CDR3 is TGTGCCAGTATGGGACCAGAGTCCTACGAGCAGTACTTC.

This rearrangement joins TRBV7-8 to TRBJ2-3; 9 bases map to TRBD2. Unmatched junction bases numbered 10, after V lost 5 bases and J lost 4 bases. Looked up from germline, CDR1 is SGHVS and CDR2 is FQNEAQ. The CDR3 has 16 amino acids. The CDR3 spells CASSGTVSGSADTQYF. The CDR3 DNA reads TGTGCCAGCAGCGGAACGGTTAGCGGGAGCGCAGATACGCAGTATTTT.

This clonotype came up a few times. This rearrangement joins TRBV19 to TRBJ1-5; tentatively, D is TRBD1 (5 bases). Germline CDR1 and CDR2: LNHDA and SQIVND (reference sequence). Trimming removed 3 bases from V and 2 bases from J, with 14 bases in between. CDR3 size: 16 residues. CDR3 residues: CASSMHGEGRNQPQHF. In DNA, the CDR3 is TGTGCCAGTAGTATGCACGGGGAGGGGCGCAATCAGCCCCAGCATTTT.

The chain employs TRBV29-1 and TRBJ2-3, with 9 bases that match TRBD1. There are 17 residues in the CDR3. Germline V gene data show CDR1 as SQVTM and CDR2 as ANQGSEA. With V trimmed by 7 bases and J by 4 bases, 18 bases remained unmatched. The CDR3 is CSAVPGQGYFQADTQYF. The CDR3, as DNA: TGCAGCGCTGTCCCGGGACAGGGATACTTTCAAGCAGATACGCAGTATTTT.

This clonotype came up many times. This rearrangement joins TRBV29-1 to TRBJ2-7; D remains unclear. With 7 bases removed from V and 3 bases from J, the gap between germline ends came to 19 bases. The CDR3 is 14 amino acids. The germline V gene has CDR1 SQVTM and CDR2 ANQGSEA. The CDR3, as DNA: TGCAGCGCTGCCCCAAGACTCGGTGACTACGAGCAGTACTTC. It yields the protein CSAAPRLGDYEQYF.